The 10 T cell receptor beta chains given below trace back to one sample, sequenced in a study of T-cell reconstitution after alpha-beta-depleted transplantation in children. Unique molecular identifiers featured in how the TCRbeta library was prepared. TCRdb ran MiXCR on the PCR reads and lists one entry per CDR3 protein. The table has around 380,000 distinct CDR3 sequences, roughly 11% seen once. The source material was PBMCs from the stem cell graft donor, sampled from the stem cell graft. Receptors were obtained from a human donor who donated a stem cell graft to a child with acute myeloid leukemia.

This chain uses TRBV7-9 with TRBJ1-2, with D possibly matching TRBD1 (5 bases). Germline assignment: CDR1 SEHNR and CDR2 FQNEAQ (reference sequence). The CDR3 totals 14 residues. Trimming stripped 5 bases from V and 7 bases from J, with 17 bases between. CDR3 protein: CASSPTEGLGGYTF. The CDR3 nucleotides read TGTGCCAGCAGCCCGACGGAGGGGTTAGGTGGCTACACCTTC.

This clonotype was picked up a small number of times. The chain's CDR3 is CASSLGWKVYTDTQYF. DNA of the CDR3: TGTGCCAGCAGTTTGGGGTGGAAAGTCTATACAGATACGCAGTATTTT. The J gene is TRBJ2-3, the V gene TRBV27; D gene ambiguous. The CDR3 contains 16 residues. V lost 3 bases and J 3 bases, leaving 16 bases between the germline ends. Germline V CDR1 and CDR2: MNHEY, SMNVEV (reference sequence).

This clonotype was counted between two and nine times. V gene TRBV29-1 combines with J gene TRBJ2-6; no clear D gene. Germline V gives CDR1 SQVTM, CDR2 ANQGSEA. This CDR3 is 13 amino acids long. Trimming cost V 7 bases and J 2 bases, with 9 bases left between them. CDR3 protein: CSAFPAGANVLTF. Here the CDR3 DNA reads TGCAGCGCCTTCCCAGCTGGGGCCAACGTCCTGACTTTC.

This clonotype was observed many times. The J gene is TRBJ2-7, the V gene TRBV12-3 or TRBV12-4; D possibly matches TRBD1 or TRBD2 (5 bases each). There are 13 residues in the CDR3. The V end lost 1 base, the J end lost 6 bases, and 10 bases lay between the germline ends. The CDR3, as DNA: TGTGCCAGCAGTTTAGGCTCGGGGCGCGAGCAGTACTTC. Translating gives CASSLGSGREQYF.

This clonotype came up a few times. This rearrangement joins TRBV3-1 to TRBJ2-5; perhaps TRBD2 as D (6 bases). Germline loops: CDR1 LGHDT, CDR2 YNNKEL (reference sequence). Trimming shortened V by 5 bases and J by 3 bases, and 19 bases separated the two germline ends. The CDR3 runs to 16 residues. CDR3 DNA: TGTGCCAGCAGCTACTATAGCTGGGGAGGTAAAGAGACCCAGTACTTC. Translated: CASSYYSWGGKETQYF.

This clonotype occurred a few times. The chain recombines TRBV7-3 with TRBJ2-3; 8 nucleotides match TRBD2. V lost 1 base and J lost 1; bases outside the gene matches: 4. The CDR3 extends over 16 amino acids. Germline V CDR1 and CDR2: SGHTA, FQGTGA. This CDR3 is CASSLSAGGGTDTQYF. The DNA for the CDR3 is TGTGCCAGCAGCTTAAGCGCGGGGGGCGGCACAGATACGCAGTATTTT.

This clonotype was found many times. The chain recombines TRBV7-2 with TRBJ2-3; D is tentatively TRBD1 or TRBD2 (5 bases each). Germline assignment: CDR1 SGHTA and CDR2 FQGNSA. The CDR3 spans 12 residues. The V and J ends lost 8 bases and 3 bases respectively, with 9 bases between them. DNA of the CDR3: TGTGCCAGCTGGGACGAAACAGATACGCAGTATTTT. It translates to CASWDETDTQYF.

This clonotype was detected only a few times. The V and J genes are TRBV6-2 or TRBV6-3 and TRBJ2-1, with TRBD2 matching over 9 bases. Germline trimming cut 1 base from V and 6 bases from J; bases unmatched to any gene: 10. Germline CDR1 MNHEY, CDR2 SVGEGT. The CDR3 is made up of 17 amino acids. The CDR3 DNA follows: TGTGCCAGCAGTTACTTTGCTTCTAGCGGGACTTTCAATGAGCAGTTCTTC. This translates into CASSYFASSGTFNEQFF.

This clonotype appeared a few times. The V call is TRBV12-5, the J call TRBJ2-5; 9 nucleotides agree with TRBD1. Trimming cost V 4 bases and J 4 bases; bases outside gene matches: 4. This CDR3 contains 14 residues. Germline V gene sequence: CDR1 LGHNT, CDR2 FRNRAP. Here the CDR3 reads CASGWDRDGETQYF. The CDR3 bases are TGTGCTAGTGGTTGGGACAGGGATGGAGAGACCCAGTACTTC.

The chain is built from TRBV27 and TRBJ2-1; a weak D match, TRBD1 (5 bases). There are 12 residues in the CDR3. Trimming pared 2 bases from V and 12 bases from J, leaving 11 bases between. CDR1 and CDR2 (germline): MNHEY, SMNVEV (reference sequence). The CDR3 nucleotides read TGTGCCAGCAGTTTAGGGATTGGGGCGCAGTTCTTC. Its translation: CASSLGIGAQFF.